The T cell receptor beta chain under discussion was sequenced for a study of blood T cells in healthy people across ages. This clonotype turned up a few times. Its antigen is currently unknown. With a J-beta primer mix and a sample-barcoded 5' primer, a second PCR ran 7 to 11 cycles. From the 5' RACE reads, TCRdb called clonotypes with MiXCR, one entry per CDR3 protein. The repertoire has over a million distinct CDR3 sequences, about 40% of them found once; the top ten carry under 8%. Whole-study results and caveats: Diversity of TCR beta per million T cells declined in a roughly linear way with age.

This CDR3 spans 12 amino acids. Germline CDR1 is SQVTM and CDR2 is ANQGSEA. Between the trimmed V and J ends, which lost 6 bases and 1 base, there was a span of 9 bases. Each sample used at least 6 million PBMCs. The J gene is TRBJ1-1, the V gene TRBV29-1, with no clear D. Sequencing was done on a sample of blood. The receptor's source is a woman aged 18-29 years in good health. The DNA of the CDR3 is TGCAGCGTGCTGACCGAGAACACTGAAGCTTTCTTT. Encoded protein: CSVLTENTEAFF.